A selection of T cell receptor beta chains follows, all from one sample in a study of spatial heterogeneity in lung cancer. In TCRdb, the 5' RACE reads were re-called with MiXCR into one record per CDR3 protein. The repertoire has some 30,000 distinct CDR3 sequences, around 9.3% of them found once; the top ten carry about 30%. Here the sequenced sample was PBMCs, taken at follow-up. The origin of the receptors is a female donor with early-stage non-small cell lung cancer. CDR3s include the opening cysteine and the closing phenylalanine or tryptophan. A D gene is named only where the DNA matches it firmly. Not all rows give a size; the values are once, few, many and, for expanded clones, a class.

V gene	D gene	J gene	clone size	CDR3 DNA	CDR3 protein
TRBV7-2	-	TRBJ2-5	-	TGTGCCAGCAGCTTAGAGACAGCAATTCAAGAGACCCAGTACTTC	CASSLETAIQETQYF
TRBV29-1	-	TRBJ1-2	few	TGCAGCGTTCCCCGGACCACCTATGGCTACACCTTC	CSVPRTTYGYTF
TRBV2	-	TRBJ1-2	few	TGTGCCAGCAGCGATGGACGTTGGGTGAGCTATGGCTACACCTTC	CASSDGRWVSYGYTF
TRBV28	-	TRBJ1-5	many	TGTGCCAGCAGGGGGACAAATCAGCCCCAGCATTTT	CASRGTNQPQHF
TRBV6-4	-	TRBJ2-2	many	TGTGCCAGCAGTGAAGACGACAGCCCCACCGGGGAGCTGTTTTTT	CASSEDDSPTGELFF
TRBV18	TRBD2	TRBJ2-5	many	TGTGCCAGCTCTCGCGGGAGAAATGGAGAGACCCAGTACTTC	CASSRGRNGETQYF
TRBV20-1	-	TRBJ2-3	many	TGCAGTGCTAGAGACCTGCGATTGGGAAGCACAGATACGCAGTATTTT	CSARDLRLGSTDTQYF
TRBV7-2	-	TRBJ2-3	-	TGTGCCAGCAGCTTAGAGCAGCTCACAGATACGCAGTATTTT	CASSLEQLTDTQYF
TRBV9	TRBD2	TRBJ2-7	few	TGTGCCAGCAGCGTAGGTCCTAGCGGGGCCTACGAGCAGTACTTC	CASSVGPSGAYEQYF
TRBV7-9	TRBD2	TRBJ2-3	many	TGTGCCAGCAGCTTTGGTTCTAGCGGTAGCACAGATACGCAGTATTTT	CASSFGSSGSTDTQYF
TRBV19	-	TRBJ1-6	medium-sized	TGTGCCAGTAGTCCGGAGGTTACCGACTCCTATAATTCACCCCTCCACTTT	CASSPEVTDSYNSPLHF
TRBV10-3	-	TRBJ2-3	many	TGTGCCATCAGTGAGTCTACACCTAGCACAGATACGCAGTATTTT	CAISESTPSTDTQYF
TRBV20-1	-	TRBJ1-5	few	TGCAGTGCAGCCCGGGCCTCTAGCAATCAGCCCCAGCATTTT	CSAARASSNQPQHF
TRBV6-5	-	TRBJ1-1	many	TGTGCCAGCAGTTACTCGTCAGGGCGGGCGGAAGCTTTCTTT	CASSYSSGRAEAFF
TRBV5-5	-	TRBJ1-6	many	TGTGCCAGCAAACTTGGGGGTACGGATTCACCCCTCCACTTT	CASKLGGTDSPLHF
TRBV7-2	-	TRBJ1-2	few	TGTGCCAGCAGCTGGCGCCTCAACCAGGGGAGCTATGGCTACACCTTC	CASSWRLNQGSYGYTF
TRBV6-1	-	TRBJ1-2	few	TGTGCCAGCTCGCCGAGTCCAGGGCACTATGGCTACACCTTC	CASSPSPGHYGYTF
TRBV7-7	TRBD2	TRBJ2-2	-	TGTGCTAGCAGCTCGGGACTAGCTGGGACCGGGGAGCTGTTTTTT	CASSSGLAGTGELFF
TRBV2	TRBD2	TRBJ2-1	many	TGTGCCAGCAGAGGAGCGGGGGGGTCCTACAATGAGCAGTTCTTC	CASRGAGGSYNEQFF
TRBV28	TRBD1	TRBJ2-5	many	TGTGCCAGCAGCTTACAGGGGGTCGAAGAGACCCAGTACTTC	CASSLQGVEETQYF
TRBV19	-	TRBJ1-1	-	TGTGCCAGTAGTCGCACGACAGCGAACACTGAAGCTTTCTTT	CASSRTTANTEAFF
TRBV28	-	TRBJ1-5	many	TGTGCCAGCAGTTTAGGAGCATATAGCAATCAGCCCCAGCATTTT	CASSLGAYSNQPQHF
TRBV7-3	TRBD2	TRBJ2-1	-	TGTGCCAGCAGTCTTGGGACTAGAAACGCCCTCGACTACAATGAGCAGTTCTTC	CASSLGTRNALDYNEQFF
TRBV7-9	-	TRBJ2-5	-	TGTGCCAGCAGCCCCCTGGGGCGGCAAGAGACCCAGTACTTC	CASSPLGRQETQYF
TRBV20-1	-	TRBJ2-1	few	TGCAGTGCTAGAGATCCAGTCCACAATGAGCAGTTCTTC	CSARDPVHNEQFF
TRBV10-2	-	TRBJ1-5	many	TGCGCCAGCAGTGAGGGTGGGTTCTATAGCAATCAGCCCCAGCATTTT	CASSEGGFYSNQPQHF
TRBV23-1	-	TRBJ1-6	-	TGCGCCACCCCAAGCGGGGTATTTAATTCACCCCTCCACTTT	CATPSGVFNSPLHF
TRBV2	-	TRBJ2-1	-	TGTGCCAGCAGCGGTTCTAGGGGGGAGACGGTTGAACAGTTCTTC	CASSGSRGETVEQFF
TRBV6-5	-	TRBJ2-7	few	TGTGCCAGCAGTTACTCGAAGCTGCCTATACACGAGCAGTACTTC	CASSYSKLPIHEQYF
TRBV20-1	-	TRBJ1-5	few	TGCAGTGTTGGGTATATCAATCAGCCCCAGCATTTT	CSVGYINQPQHF
TRBV18	-	TRBJ1-3	few	TGTGCCAGCCACCCCCCGGGACCAAACACCATATATTTT	CASHPPGPNTIYF
TRBV7-6	-	TRBJ2-3	many	TGTGCCAGCAGCTTAGGGATGGGGGGCACAGATACGCAGTATTTT	CASSLGMGGTDTQYF
TRBV2	TRBD2	TRBJ2-2	-	TGTGCCAGCAGCTCACTAGCGCTTGCCGGGGAGCTGTTTTTT	CASSSLALAGELFF
TRBV20-1	TRBD1	TRBJ1-4	-	TGCAGTGCTAGGGGGACAGGGGCAGAAAAACTGTTTTTT	CSARGTGAEKLFF
TRBV4-1	-	TRBJ2-2	few	TGCGCCAGCAGCCCCTACACCGGGGAGCTGTTTTTT	CASSPYTGELFF
TRBV6-5	-	TRBJ2-7	-	TGTGCCACCCGACCCTTGACGGTACCCTACGAGCAGTACTTC	CATRPLTVPYEQYF
TRBV7-8	TRBD1	TRBJ2-3	few	TGTGCCAGACTGCCGGGACAGGGTGTCCCAGATACGCAGTATTTT	CARLPGQGVPDTQYF
TRBV27	-	TRBJ2-7	many	TGTGCCAGCAGAAAGGGGCTGACCTACGAGCAGTACTTC	CASRKGLTYEQYF
TRBV12-3/TRBV12-4	-	TRBJ1-1	many	TGTGCCAGCAGTCCCTCTCCCGGCGGTCACACTGAAGCTTTCTTT	CASSPSPGGHTEAFF
TRBV5-1	TRBD1	TRBJ2-7	few	TGCGCCAGCAGCTTGGCCGGGACAGTCGACGAGCAGTACTTC	CASSLAGTVDEQYF
TRBV9	-	TRBJ2-1	few	TGTGCCAGCAGCACGTCCGGGACAAATAACAATGAGCAGTTCTTC	CASSTSGTNNNEQFF
TRBV27	-	TRBJ1-5	-	TGTGCCAGCAGTCCCGGTAATAGCAATCAGCCCCAGCATTTT	CASSPGNSNQPQHF
TRBV28	TRBD2	TRBJ2-1	many	TGTGCCAGCAGCCACGGACTAGCGGGGGGCAATGAGCAGTTCTTC	CASSHGLAGGNEQFF
TRBV3-1	-	TRBJ2-7	few	TGTGCCAGCAGCCAAGAGGCCGGGCACGTAGGGGTCTCCTACGAGCAGTACTTC	CASSQEAGHVGVSYEQYF
TRBV2	-	TRBJ1-1	many	TGTGCCAGCAGTGAAGGGCCAGGGACTGAAGCTTTCTTT	CASSEGPGTEAFF
TRBV5-5	-	TRBJ1-2	-	TGTGCCAGCAGCTTGGGGCCGGGGCGAAGCTATGGCTACACCTTC	CASSLGPGRSYGYTF
TRBV20-1	TRBD1	TRBJ2-3	few	TGCAGTGCTAGAGCCCTGGACAGGGCGAGGGCAGCAGATACGCAGTATTTT	CSARALDRARAADTQYF
TRBV7-2	TRBD1	TRBJ2-2	few	TGTGCCAGCAGCACAAACAGGGGATCCACCGGGGAGCTGTTTTTT	CASSTNRGSTGELFF
TRBV9	-	TRBJ1-1	many	TGTGCCAGCAGTATGTGGGAGTTCACTGAAGCTTTCTTT	CASSMWEFTEAFF
TRBV6-6	-	TRBJ1-1	many	TGTGCCAGCAGCTACGGGGCCACTGAAGCTTTCTTT	CASSYGATEAFF
TRBV28	-	TRBJ1-1	many	TGTGCCAGCAAGATAAGGGGCCACACTGAAGCTTTCTTT	CASKIRGHTEAFF
TRBV7-2	-	TRBJ1-2	many	TGTGCCAGCAGCTTTTCACAGGGAAATGGCTACACCTTC	CASSFSQGNGYTF
TRBV20-1	-	TRBJ2-5	few	TGCAGTGCTAGACCGGGCGGGGCAGAGACCCAGTACTTC	CSARPGGAETQYF
TRBV3-1	-	TRBJ2-7	-	TGTGCCAGCAGCCAAGGGAATGGACCAACCCGGCCCGAGCAGTACTTC	CASSQGNGPTRPEQYF
TRBV27	-	TRBJ1-2	few	TGTGCCAGCAGTCCCAGGGGTGTCTATGGCTACACCTTC	CASSPRGVYGYTF
TRBV12-3/TRBV12-4	TRBD2	TRBJ2-2	-	TGTGCCAGCAGTCCCAGTCCGGTAGCGGGGCGGGGCGGGGAGCTGTTTTTT	CASSPSPVAGRGGELFF
TRBV18	-	TRBJ2-2	few	TGTGCCAGCTCCTACAGCCCGTCAGGGTCCGGGGAGCTGTTTTTT	CASSYSPSGSGELFF